What follows are 25 T cell receptor beta chains derived from one specimen sequenced in a study of cytomegalovirus exposure and HLA in healthy donors. The PCR was carried out with 60 Vbeta primers and 13 Jbeta primers. TCRdb keeps only in-frame clones here, not all; method: immunoSEQ multiplex PCR. The repertoire includes tens of thousands of clones, approximately 63% of them detected once, and just under 6.5% sits in the top ten. The sequencing sample was made of PBMCs. All receptors derive from a woman in her thirties in good health and CMV-seronegative.

The gene calls are TRBV6-1 and TRBJ1-1; D perhaps matches TRBD1 (5 bases). V was clipped by 8 bases and J by 1 base, with 5 bases between them. The CDR3 runs to 11 residues. CDR1 is MNHNS and CDR2 is SASEGT in the germline V gene. CDR3 loop: CASDRNTEAFF. CDR3 nucleotide sequence: TGTGCCAGCGACAGGAACACTGAAGCTTTCTTT.

The V call is TRBV6-1, the J call TRBJ2-1, with 7 bases aligning to TRBD1. The CDR3 loop spans 14 amino acids. The germline CDR1 and CDR2 sequences are MNHNS and SASEGT. The junction had 11 bases not matched to a gene; V was cut back by 4 bases and J by 11 bases. The CDR3 reads CASSAETGMGQQFF. The CDR3 region has the DNA TGTGCCAGCAGTGCCGAGACAGGGATGGGCCAGCAGTTCTTC.

The V and J genes are TRBV19 and TRBJ2-6, with 7 positions matching TRBD2. The V gene's germline CDR1 is LNHDA and CDR2 SQIVND (reference sequence). This CDR3 is built from 16 residues. The trim removed 6 bases at V and 2 bases at J, leaving 7 bases unmatched. CDR3 DNA: TGTGCCAGTAGATATGGGGAGGGGCCTGGGGCCAACGTCCTGACTTTC. It codes for CASRYGEGPGANVLTF.

The rearrangement uses TRBV10-3 and TRBJ1-2, with a tentative D call TRBD1 (5 bases). Germline CDR1 and CDR2: ENHRY and SYGVKD. V was trimmed by 4 bases and J by 0 bases, leaving 6 bases between them. There are 13 residues in the CDR3. This CDR3 reads CAISAGTNYGYTF. CDR3 nucleotide sequence: TGTGCCATCAGTGCAGGGACTAACTATGGCTACACCTTC.

The chain has TRBV5-4 and TRBJ2-7; TRBD2 agrees at 8 bases. This CDR3 is 15 amino acids long. The V segment lost 4 bases and the J segment 6 bases; nucleotides outside the gene matches: 12. Germline V gene data show CDR1 as SGHNT and CDR2 as YYREEE (reference sequence). The CDR3 bases are TGTGCCAGCAGCCACGGGGGGGGTTCTTTGGGCGAGCAGTACTTC. Residues: CASSHGGGSLGEQYF. The full variable domain, in which reference TRBV5-4 and TRBJ2-7 provide the parts outside the CDR3, is ETGVTQSPTHLIKTRGQQVTLRCSSQSGHNTVSWYQQALGQGPQFIFQYYREEENGRGNFPPRFSGLQFPNYSSELNVNALELDDSALYLCASSHGGGSLGEQYFGPGTRLTVT.

The rearrangement uses TRBV30 and TRBJ1-1; no firm D call. Looked up from germline, CDR1 is GTSNPN and CDR2 is SVGIG (reference sequence). This CDR3 is built from 12 residues. The V end was cut by 4 bases, the J end by 2 bases, with 8 bases between. Here the CDR3 reads CAWTITNTEAFF. For the CDR3, the DNA is TGTGCCTGGACCATTACTAACACTGAAGCTTTCTTT.

The rearrangement joins TRBV7-9 to TRBJ2-7, with D possibly being TRBD1 (6 bases). This CDR3 comprises 15 residues. Germline V lookup: CDR1 SEHNR, CDR2 FQNEAQ (reference sequence). V shed 1 base and J shed 1 base, with 11 bases lying between them. The DNA for the CDR3 is TGTGCCAGCAGCTTAGTTTCCCAGGGGTCCTACGAGCAGTACTTC. Amino acids: CASSLVSQGSYEQYF.

The CDR3 region has the DNA TGTGCCAGCGGCCCTCTCTACGAGCAGTACTTC. Translation: CASGPLYEQYF. The chain carries TRBV2 and TRBJ2-7; D gene ambiguous. The CDR3 has 11 residues. The germline V and J ends were trimmed by 8 bases and 3 bases, with 8 bases remaining between them. Germline CDR1 is SNHLY and CDR2 is FYNNEI.

This clone was seen more than once but under ten times. The chain uses TRBV25-1 and TRBJ2-3, with 10 bases fitting TRBD2. This CDR3 contains 14 residues. V lost 10 bases and J lost 0; bases outside the gene matches: 4. Germline CDR1 and CDR2: MGHDK and SYGVNS. CDR3 DNA sequence: TGTGCCATCTCGACTAGCGGGAGCACAGATACGCAGTATTTT. This translates into CAISTSGSTDTQYF. Using reference TRBV25-1 and TRBJ2-3 for the parts outside the CDR3, the full variable domain is EADIYQTPRYLVIGTGKKITLECSQTMGHDKMYWYQQDPGMELHLIHYSYGVNSTEKGDLSSESTVSRIRTEHFPLTLESARPSHTSQYLCAISTSGSTDTQYFGPGTRLTVL.

The gene calls are TRBV5-1 and TRBJ2-7; no definite D call. Trimming took off 2 bases at V and 0 bases at J, with 3 bases between the two ends. Germline lookup yields CDR1 SGHRS and CDR2 YFSETQ. This CDR3 spans 12 amino acids. The CDR3 here is CASSFSSYEQYF. DNA of the CDR3: TGCGCCAGCAGCTTCAGCTCCTACGAGCAGTACTTC.

The CDR3 sequence is CASSVAGRAGNTIYF. As DNA, the CDR3 is TGTGCCAGCAGCGTAGCGGGCAGGGCGGGAAACACCATATATTTT. The chain couples TRBV9 to TRBJ1-3; D may be TRBD1 (5 bases). The CDR3 totals 15 residues. CDR1 and CDR2 (germline): SGDLS, YYNGEE. V lost 0 bases, J lost 4 bases, and 11 bases lay in between.

The chain combines TRBV9 with TRBJ1-1; D remains unclear. This CDR3 has 16 amino acids. The germline gives CDR1 SGDLS, CDR2 YYNGEE. V dropped 2 bases and J dropped 0 bases, with 14 bases sitting between them. The CDR3 protein is CASSVGSTGLNTEAFF. The CDR3 DNA is TGTGCCAGCAGCGTCGGAAGTACCGGGTTGAACACTGAAGCTTTCTTT.

This clone was detected once. The chain links TRBV28 to TRBJ1-1, with 7 bases aligning to TRBD1. The V gene's germline CDR1 is MDHEN and CDR2 SYDVKM. The CDR3 has 16 residues. With V trimmed by 5 bases and J by 2 bases, 11 bases remained unmatched. CDR3 in DNA: TGTGCCAGCAGTCTATACCTAACAGGGGATAACACTGAAGCTTTCTTT. Its protein is CASSLYLTGDNTEAFF. Full variable domain (rest looked up from reference TRBV28 and TRBJ1-1): DVKVTQSSRYLVKRTGEKVFLECVQDMDHENMFWYRQDPGLGLRLIYFSYDVKMKEKGDIPEGYSVSREKKERFSLILESASTNQTSMYLCASSLYLTGDNTEAFFGQGTRLTVV.

The gene calls are TRBV28 and TRBJ1-3; D gene unclear. The CDR3 contains 12 residues. Trimming pared 8 bases from V and 4 bases from J, leaving 9 bases between. The germline V gene encodes CDR1 MDHEN and CDR2 SYDVKM. CDR3 sequence reads: CASFEGGNTIYF. The CDR3 DNA sequence: TGTGCCAGCTTTGAGGGCGGAAACACCATATATTTT.

The gene calls are TRBV4-2 and TRBJ1-1; 7 positions match TRBD1. Germline V gene data show CDR1 as LGHNA and CDR2 as YNFKEQ. J was trimmed by 1 base and V by 0 bases; bases with no gene match: 8. The CDR3 has 17 amino acids. The CDR3, as DNA: TGTGCCAGCAGCCAAGAAGACAGGGCGAGGGGGAACACTGAAGCTTTCTTT. Translated: CASSQEDRARGNTEAFF.

V and J are TRBV19 and TRBJ2-1; 7 bases are a match to TRBD2. V was clipped by 3 bases and J by 3 bases; unmatched bases: 5. The CDR3 is 15 residues long. Per the germline V gene, CDR1 is LNHDA and CDR2 is SQIVND (reference sequence). CDR3 sequence reads: CASSIRAGDYNEQFF. CDR3 sequence (DNA): TGTGCCAGTAGTATTAGGGCGGGAGACTACAATGAGCAGTTCTTC.

This rearrangement joins TRBV29-1 to TRBJ1-1; D gene uncertain. The CDR3 sequence is 13 residues long. Germline V gene sequence: CDR1 SQVTM, CDR2 ANQGSEA. Trimming cost V 5 bases and J 0 bases, with 10 bases left between them. The CDR3 DNA reads TGCAGCGTTCGTTTAAATGTGAACACTGAAGCTTTCTTT. Encoded protein: CSVRLNVNTEAFF.

V gene TRBV6-6 combines with J gene TRBJ1-2, with a tentative D call TRBD1 (5 bases). From germline, CDR1 is MNHNY and CDR2 SVGAGI (reference sequence). The CDR3 extends over 13 amino acids. Trimming removed 2 bases from V and 8 bases from J, with 12 bases in between. In nucleotides, the CDR3 is TGTGCCAGCAGTTACCCGTTATCAGGGGGCTACACCTTC. Its translation is CASSYPLSGGYTF.

The chain uses TRBV19 and TRBJ1-5; D possibly corresponds to TRBD1 (6 bases). Germline CDR1 is LNHDA and CDR2 is SQIVND (reference sequence). V was cut by 6 bases and J by 1 base, with 10 bases left in between. The CDR3 is 14 amino acids. CDR3: CASSLQGSNQPQHF. For the CDR3, the DNA is TGTGCCAGTAGCCTCCAGGGGAGCAATCAGCCCCAGCATTTT.

This sequence joins TRBV25-1 and TRBJ2-5, with D unresolved. The J call is in doubt because the DNA end fits TRBJ2-7 better. Looked up from germline, CDR1 is MGHDK and CDR2 is SYGVNS. The CDR3 has 11 amino acids. DNA of the CDR3: TGTGCCAGCAGGCTAACCTACGAGCAGTACTTC. Translation gives CASRLTYEQYF.

J is TRBJ2-1 and V is TRBV5-1; 7 nucleotides align to TRBD2. Germline CDR1 reads SGHRS; CDR2 reads YFSETQ. CDR3 length equals 11 residues. Trimming took 6 bases from V and 9 from J; bases not matched to a gene: 3. CDR3: CASTPGGEQFF. In DNA, the CDR3 is TGCGCCAGCACCCCGGGGGGTGAGCAGTTCTTC.

This CDR3 is CASSITGWVNTGELFF. The CDR3 DNA is TGTGCCAGTAGTATCACAGGGTGGGTGAACACCGGGGAGCTGTTTTTT. The chain is built from TRBV19 and TRBJ2-2; possibly TRBD1 for D (6 bases). The V and J ends lost 3 bases and 1 base respectively, with 12 bases between them. The V gene's germline CDR1 is LNHDA and CDR2 SQIVND (reference sequence). The CDR3 runs 16 residues.

CDR3 region: CASSLDRGRSEEQYF. CDR3 in DNA: TGTGCCAGCAGCTTAGATAGGGGCAGGTCCGAAGAGCAGTACTTC. The J gene is TRBJ2-7, the V gene TRBV11-2, with a possible D match to TRBD1 (5 bases). Trimming removed 0 bases from V and 7 bases from J, with 16 bases in between. The CDR3 spans 15 residues. Germline values: CDR1 SGHAT, CDR2 FQNNGV.

The chain links TRBV7-3 to TRBJ2-6; possibly TRBD1 for D (6 bases). The CDR3 totals 16 residues. Germline V CDR1 and CDR2: SGHTA, FQGTGA. Trimming pared 5 bases from V and 0 bases from J, leaving 11 bases between. CDR3 loop: CASSPRDTSGANVLTF. CDR3 in DNA: TGTGCCAGCAGCCCACGGGACACCTCTGGGGCCAACGTCCTGACTTTC.

In this sample, this clone turned up a few times. The J gene is TRBJ2-7, the V gene TRBV5-1; 10 bases align to TRBD2. V shed 1 base and J 2 bases; nucleotides not matched to a gene: 6. Germline V lookup: CDR1 SGHRS, CDR2 YFSETQ. This CDR3 is 16 amino acids long. The DNA for the CDR3 is TGCGCCAGCAGCTTGACCCTAGCGGGGGATCCCTACGAGCAGTACTTC. It is translated as CASSLTLAGDPYEQYF.